A single sample is the source of the 28 T cell receptor beta chains below, sequenced in a study of blood T cells in healthy people across ages. PCR was performed a second time for about 6 to 12 cycles using a sample-barcoded 5' primer and a J-beta primer mix. MiXCR, run by TCRdb on the 5' RACE reads, gives a single entry per CDR3 protein. Of 750,000 or so distinct CDR3 sequences listed, more than 20% were seen once; the top ten hold 9.4%. These same data were also listed under a study on T cells of mothers and their children.

The sample was blood. These receptors came from a boy younger than 18 in good health.

This chain links TRBV27 with TRBJ2-1, with 8 bases aligning to TRBD2. Unmatched junction bases numbered 2, after V lost 4 bases and J lost 6 bases. The CDR3 is 13 residues long. CDR1 and CDR2 (germline): MNHEY, SMNVEV (reference sequence). In DNA form, the CDR3 reads TGTGCCAGCAGTTCGGGACTAGGCAATGAGCAGTTCTTC. It translates to CASSSGLGNEQFF.

The chain uses TRBV7-2 and TRBJ2-5; D remains ambiguous. Germline CDR1 SGHTA, CDR2 FQGNSA. V was trimmed by 1 base and J by 2 bases, leaving 8 bases between them. This CDR3 is built from 14 residues. In nucleotides, the CDR3 is TGTGCCAGCAGCTTAGTTTTCACACAAGAGACCCAGTACTTC. The encoded protein is CASSLVFTQETQYF.

The chain couples TRBV5-1 to TRBJ2-7; 7 bases fit TRBD1. The CDR3 is made up of 13 amino acids. The germline CDR1 and CDR2 sequences are SGHRS and YFSETQ. The V segment lost 2 bases and the J segment 4 bases; nucleotides outside the gene matches: 3. CDR3 residues: CASSFDRVYEQYF. In DNA, the CDR3 is TGCGCCAGCAGCTTTGACAGGGTGTACGAGCAGTACTTC.

This clonotype was seen a few times. The J gene is TRBJ2-5, the V gene TRBV3-1; no clear D. Germline CDR1 reads LGHDT; CDR2 reads YNNKEL (reference sequence). The CDR3 covers 13 residues. V shed 3 bases and J shed 3 bases, with 8 bases lying between them. CDR3 loop: CASSHWQEETQYF. The CDR3 bases are TGTGCCAGCAGCCATTGGCAGGAAGAGACCCAGTACTTC.

In regard to this clonotype: The junction departs from the called germline gene at one end, perhaps through a read error. This chain links TRBV29-1 with TRBJ2-6, with TRBD1 matching 7 bases. CDR3 length: 14 residues. Germline CDR1 reads SQVTM; CDR2 reads ANQGSEA. The chain's CDR3 is CSAFTGVGANALTF. The CDR3, as DNA: TGCAGCGCCTTTACAGGGGTCGGGGCCAACGCCCTGACTTTC.

V usage is TRBV6-2 or TRBV6-3 and J usage is TRBJ2-1; no clear D. Per germline, CDR1 MNHEY and CDR2 SVGEGT. The CDR3 covers 13 residues. Trimming pared 2 bases from V and 8 bases from J, leaving 10 bases between. CDR3 coding DNA: TGTGCCAGCAGTTACAGGGATTCCCATGAGCAGTTCTTC. Amino acids: CASSYRDSHEQFF.

This clonotype was found a few times. The chain uses TRBV6-6 and TRBJ2-7, with D unresolved. Germline V lookup: CDR1 MNHNY, CDR2 SVGAGI (reference sequence). The CDR3 covers 13 residues. Trimming removed 2 bases at V and 3 bases at J, with 8 bases between. For the CDR3, the DNA is TGTGCCAGCAGTTACCCGACCGACTACGAGCAGTACTTC. Translation gives CASSYPTDYEQYF.

A few counts support this clonotype. V gene TRBV7-6 combines with J gene TRBJ1-2; D uncertain. Trimming stripped 5 bases from V and 8 bases from J, with 12 bases between. The germline gives CDR1 SGHVS, CDR2 FNYEAQ. The CDR3 covers 12 residues. CDR3 residues: CASSRDGSGYTF. Here the CDR3 DNA reads TGTGCCAGCAGCCGCGACGGCAGCGGCTACACCTTC.

The chain uses TRBV7-2 and TRBJ2-5; D may be TRBD2 (5 bases). Looked up from germline, CDR1 is SGHTA and CDR2 is FQGNSA. V was cut by 1 base and J by 5 bases, with 8 bases left in between. CDR3 length: 13 residues. The CDR3 bases are TGTGCCAGCAGCTTAGTCACTAGGGAGACCCAGTACTTC. Translating gives CASSLVTRETQYF. The variable domain in full, with the rest retrieved from reference TRBV7-2 and TRBJ2-5, is GAGVSQSPSNKVTEKGKDVELRCDPISGHTALYWYRQSLGQGLEFLIYFQGNSAPDKSGLPSDRFSAERTGGSVSTLTIQRTQQEDSAVYLCASSLVTRETQYFGPGTRLLVL.

V usage is TRBV5-1 and J usage is TRBJ2-4, with a tentative D call TRBD1 (6 bases). The CDR3 runs 14 residues. CDR1 is SGHRS and CDR2 is YFSETQ in the germline V gene. Trimming left V 2 bases short and J 8 bases short, with 14 bases between. In nucleotides, the CDR3 is TGCGCCAGCAGCTTTTGGGGGCAAGTCGACATTCAGTACTTC. This sequence encodes CASSFWGQVDIQYF.

A remark on this clonotype: A read error may produce the germline difference seen at one junction end. The chain's CDR3 is CASSFSPNTEAFF. CDR3 nucleotides: TGTGCCAGCAGCTTTTCCCCCAACACTGAAGCCTTCTTT. The chain joins TRBV7-8 to TRBJ1-1, with unresolved D. Per the germline V gene, CDR1 is SGHVS and CDR2 is FQNEAQ. This CDR3 region has 13 residues. Supplemented by reference TRBV7-8 and TRBJ1-1, the full variable domain reads GAGVSQSPRYKVAKRGQDVALRCDPISGHVSLFWYQQALGQGPEFLTYFQNEAQLDKSGLPSDRFFAERPEGSVSTLKIQRTQQEDSAVYLCASSFSPNTEAFFGQGTRLTVV.

This clonotype has only one observation. V gene TRBV7-6 combines with J gene TRBJ2-5; 10 bases map to TRBD2. There are 15 residues in the CDR3. Trimming cost V 4 bases and J 5 bases; bases outside gene matches: 7. Germline CDR1 reads SGHVS; CDR2 reads FNYEAQ. The CDR3 sequence: CASSSVLAGLETQYF. CDR3 DNA: TGTGCCAGCAGCTCGGTACTAGCGGGGCTGGAGACCCAGTACTTC.

The CDR3: CASSFEGPGEHPLYGYTF. The CDR3 DNA sequence: TGTGCCAGCAGCTTTGAAGGGCCCGGCGAGCACCCACTTTATGGCTACACCTTC. The rearrangement links TRBV5-5 to TRBJ1-2, with unresolved D. Germline-derived CDR1 and CDR2 are SGHKS and YYEKEE (reference sequence). V was trimmed by 2 bases and J by 5 bases, leaving 25 bases between them. The CDR3 runs to 18 residues.

As regards this clonotype: Its ends do not fully match the called genes, so a read error is possible. The V and J genes are TRBV10-3 and TRBJ2-5, with D possibly called TRBD1 or TRBD2 (7 bases each). This CDR3 has 14 residues. The V gene's germline CDR1 is ENHRY and CDR2 SYGVKD. In nucleotides, the CDR3 is TGTGCTATCAGGCCCGACAGGGAGGGTGAGACCCAGTACTTC. This sequence encodes CAIRPDREGETQYF.

The V gene is TRBV4-1, the J gene TRBJ2-7; weak D call: TRBD2 (5 bases). There are 15 residues in the CDR3. CDR1 MGHRA and CDR2 YSYEKL come from the germline V gene. The V end lost 0 bases, the J end lost 2 bases, and 11 bases lay between the germline ends. CDR3 sequence reads: CASSQDEGSAYEQYF. Written as DNA, the CDR3 is TGCGCCAGCAGCCAAGATGAGGGTTCGGCCTACGAGCAGTACTTC.

This clonotype was seen only a few times. At one boundary the junction diverges from the germline segment, which might be a read error. This chain joins TRBV7-9 and TRBJ2-1; D possibly corresponds to TRBD1 (6 bases). The germline gives CDR1 SEHNR, CDR2 FQNEAQ (reference sequence). The CDR3 totals 13 residues. CDR3 residues: CASSLPWDNEQFF. CDR3 DNA sequence: TGTGCCAGCAGCTTGCCGTGGGACAATGAACAGTTCTTC.

In this sample, this clonotype turned up a few times. The CDR3 loop is CASRSWRGPGANVLTF. CDR3 DNA sequence: TGTGCCAGTAGGTCGTGGAGGGGGCCAGGGGCCAACGTCCTGACTTTC. The chain links TRBV19 to TRBJ2-6; weak D call: TRBD1 (7 bases). Germline assignment: CDR1 LNHDA and CDR2 SQIVND (reference sequence). Trimming took off 6 bases at V and 4 bases at J, with 16 bases between the two ends. This CDR3 has 16 amino acids.

This clonotype was seen a handful of times. Here the CDR3 reads CASSAYRGRGAFF. DNA of the CDR3: TGTGCCAGCAGCGCATACAGGGGGCGAGGAGCTTTCTTT. The gene calls are TRBV9 and TRBJ1-1, with 9 bases matching TRBD1. From germline, CDR1 is SGDLS and CDR2 YYNGEE. With V trimmed by 3 bases and J by 10 bases, 7 bases remained unmatched. This CDR3 contains 13 residues.

J is TRBJ1-2 and V is TRBV18; 7 bases are shared with TRBD1. V shed 4 bases, J shed 3 bases, and the junction held 8 bases outside the gene matches. This CDR3 spans 15 amino acids. Germline V lookup: CDR1 KGHSH, CDR2 LQKENI. CDR3 bases: TGTGCCAGCTCACAAACAACAGGGGACGACTATGGCTACACCTTC. Translating it yields CASSQTTGDDYGYTF.

This sequence joins TRBV4-3 and TRBJ1-4; 7 bases fit TRBD1. Germline V gene sequence: CDR1 LGHNA, CDR2 YSLEER. V lost 4 bases and J lost 0; bases outside the gene matches: 5. The CDR3 length is 16 residues. This CDR3 reads CASSLEGTATNEKLFF. The CDR3 coding sequence is TGCGCCAGCAGCCTAGAGGGGACAGCAACTAATGAAAAACTGTTTTTT.

The V and J genes are TRBV11-2 and TRBJ1-1, with D possibly TRBD1 on 5 matching bases. Germline CDR1 and CDR2: SGHAT and FQNNGV. The CDR3 runs 13 residues. Trimming removed 1 base from V and 7 bases from J, with 10 bases in between. CDR3 residues: CASSLAGLLEAFF. The CDR3, as DNA: TGTGCCAGCAGCTTAGCAGGGTTGCTTGAAGCTTTCTTT.

In its sample, this clonotype was seen a few times. The gene calls are TRBV27 and TRBJ2-7, with TRBD1 identical over 9 bases. Germline-derived CDR1 and CDR2 are MNHEY and SMNVEV (reference sequence). The CDR3 contains 14 residues. Trimming at V came to 8 bases and at J to 2 bases, leaving 7 bases not matched to a gene. CDR3 DNA sequence: TGTGCCAGCGGGCCGGGACAGGGCCCCTACGAGCAGTACTTC. Protein product: CASGPGQGPYEQYF.

This clonotype has a handful of counts. The rearrangement uses TRBV5-1 and TRBJ1-4; D is ambiguous. V lost 4 bases and J lost 5, with 12 bases in between. This CDR3 comprises 14 residues. Germline V CDR1 and CDR2: SGHRS, YFSETQ. CDR3 DNA sequence: TGCGCCAGCAGCCCTTCTCTGGGGAATGAAAAACTGTTTTTT. Translating gives CASSPSLGNEKLFF. The full variable domain, rest sourced from reference TRBV5-1 and TRBJ1-4, is KAGVTQTPRYLIKTRGQQVTLSCSPISGHRSVSWYQQTPGQGLQFLFEYFSETQRNKGNFPGRFSGRQFSNSRSEMNVSTLELGDSALYLCASSPSLGNEKLFFGSGTQLSVL.

The chain couples TRBV12-3 or TRBV12-4 to TRBJ2-5, with 7 bases lining up with TRBD2. The J call may be faulty, since TRBJ2-1 better matches the DNA end. The CDR3 length is 15 residues. CDR3 nucleotides: TGTGCCAGCACCTCTCCGGGGGGAGGGTACAATGAGCAGTTCTTC. Encoded protein: CASTSPGGGYNEQFF.

This chain connects TRBV6-2 or TRBV6-3 to TRBJ2-4, with 7 bases that match TRBD2. The V segment lost 7 bases and the J segment 0 bases; nucleotides outside the gene matches: 12. This CDR3 comprises 17 residues. The germline gives CDR1 MNHEY, CDR2 SVGEGT. The CDR3 protein is CASKLTSLALAKNIQYF. CDR3 DNA sequence: TGTGCCAGCAAACTGACTAGCCTGGCTCTAGCCAAAAACATTCAGTACTTC.

There are a few counts of this clonotype. The J gene is TRBJ2-5, the V gene TRBV4-1; TRBD1 might be the D (7 bases). CDR1 and CDR2 from the germline V gene are MGHRA and YSYEKL. The CDR3 is 13 residues long. V was trimmed by 2 bases and J by 6 bases, leaving 10 bases between them. The CDR3 nucleotides are TGCGCCAGCAGCCAACCAGGGGGGAAGACCCAGTACTTC. Translated, it gives CASSQPGGKTQYF.

This chain uses TRBV7-9 with TRBJ1-3, with D possibly matching TRBD1 (6 bases). Germline CDR1 SEHNR, CDR2 FQNEAQ (reference sequence). V dropped 4 bases and J dropped 8 bases, with 24 bases sitting between them. The CDR3 has 17 residues. The CDR3 spells CASSSILTGSEEDTIYF. CDR3 in DNA: TGTGCCAGCAGCTCAATTTTGACAGGATCGGAGGAGGACACCATATATTTT.

This clonotype was found a few times. This chain links TRBV7-8 with TRBJ2-1; 10 nucleotides line up with TRBD2. CDR3 size: 15 residues. V lost 3 bases to trimming and J lost 5 bases; unmatched junction nucleotides: 4. CDR1 and CDR2 from the germline V gene are SGHVS and FQNEAQ. This chain's CDR3 is CASSFVGTSDNEQFF. The CDR3 coding sequence is TGTGCCAGCAGCTTTGTCGGGACTAGCGACAATGAGCAGTTCTTC.